This T cell receptor beta chain was recorded in a study of CD8 T cells in Susac syndrome. Study details: Within the sequenced Susac syndrome patient group, roughly 6 exhibited active disease and eight were in remission.

Study-wide results and caveats: CD4+ T cell repertoires in Susac syndrome lacked clonal expansion.

The authors sequenced TCR beta from blood CD8+ and CD4+ T cells. About this clonotype: The antigen is undetermined.

The V gene's germline CDR1 is SGHRS and CDR2 YFSETQ. V was clipped by 0 bases and J by 4 bases, with 11 bases between them. CDR3 length: 15 amino acids. Random-hexamer reverse transcription was applied to about 0.45 to 1 ug RNA. In TCRdb, the immunoSEQ multiplex PCR reads were re-called with MiXCR into one record per CDR3 protein. The table lists 150,000 to 200,000 distinct CDR3 sequences, over 75% of them singletons. The sequenced material came from CD4+ T cells from PBMCs. This sequence joins TRBV5-1 and TRBJ2-1, with D perhaps matching TRBD2 (6 bases). This TCR came from a human donor with Susac syndrome. The CDR3 DNA reads TGCGCCAGCAGCTTGGGGACTGGGGGGTACAATGAGCAGTTCTTC. Translation gives CASSLGTGGYNEQFF.